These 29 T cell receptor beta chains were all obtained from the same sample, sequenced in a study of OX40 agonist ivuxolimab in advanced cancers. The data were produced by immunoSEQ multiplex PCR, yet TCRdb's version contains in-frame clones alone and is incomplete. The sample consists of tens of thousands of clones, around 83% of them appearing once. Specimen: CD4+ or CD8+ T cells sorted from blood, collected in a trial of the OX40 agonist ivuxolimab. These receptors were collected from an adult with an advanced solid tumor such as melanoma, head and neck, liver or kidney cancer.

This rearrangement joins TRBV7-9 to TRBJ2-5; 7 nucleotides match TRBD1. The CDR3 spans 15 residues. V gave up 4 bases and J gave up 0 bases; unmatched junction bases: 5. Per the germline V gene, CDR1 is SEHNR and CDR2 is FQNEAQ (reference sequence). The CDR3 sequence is CASSSIGQDQETQYF. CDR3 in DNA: TGTGCCAGCAGCTCCATCGGACAGGACCAAGAGACCCAGTACTTC.

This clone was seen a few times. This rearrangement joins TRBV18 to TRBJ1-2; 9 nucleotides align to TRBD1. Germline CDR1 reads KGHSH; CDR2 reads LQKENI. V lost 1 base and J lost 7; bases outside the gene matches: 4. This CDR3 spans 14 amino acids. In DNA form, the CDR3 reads TGTGCCAGCTCACCACTTCGGGACAGGGTTGGCTACACCTTC. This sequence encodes CASSPLRDRVGYTF.

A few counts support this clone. The CDR3 sequence: CASSPSAASYNEQFF. The CDR3 nucleotides read TGTGCCAGCTCACCTTCGGCGGCCTCCTACAATGAGCAGTTCTTC. The J gene is TRBJ2-1, the V gene TRBV18; D remains ambiguous. CDR3 length: 15 residues. Trimming cost V 3 bases and J 0 bases, with 9 bases left between them. The germline CDR1 and CDR2 sequences are KGHSH and LQKENI.

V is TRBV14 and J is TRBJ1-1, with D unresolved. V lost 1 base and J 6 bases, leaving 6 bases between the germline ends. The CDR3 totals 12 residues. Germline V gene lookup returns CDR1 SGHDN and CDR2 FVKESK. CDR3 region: CASSQGSAEAFF. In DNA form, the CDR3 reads TGTGCCAGCAGCCAAGGCAGCGCTGAAGCTTTCTTT.

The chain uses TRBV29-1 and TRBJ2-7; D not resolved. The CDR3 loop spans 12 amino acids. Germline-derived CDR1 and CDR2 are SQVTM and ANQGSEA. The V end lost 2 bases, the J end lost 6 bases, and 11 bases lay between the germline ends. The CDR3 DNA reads TGCAGCGTTGAAAACTCCCTCGGCGAGCAGTACTTC. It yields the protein CSVENSLGEQYF.

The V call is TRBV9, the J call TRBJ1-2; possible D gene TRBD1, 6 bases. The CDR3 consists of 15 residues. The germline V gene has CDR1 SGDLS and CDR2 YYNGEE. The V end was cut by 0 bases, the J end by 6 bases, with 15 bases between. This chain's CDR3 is CASSVVGAATDGYTF. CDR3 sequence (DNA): TGTGCCAGCAGCGTAGTGGGGGCGGCTACGGATGGCTACACCTTC.

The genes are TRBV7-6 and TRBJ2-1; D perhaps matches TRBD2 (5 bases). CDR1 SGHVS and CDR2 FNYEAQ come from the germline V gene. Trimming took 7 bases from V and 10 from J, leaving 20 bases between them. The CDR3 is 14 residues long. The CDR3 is CASTSGPETGEQFF. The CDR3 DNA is TGTGCCAGCACCTCTGGTCCCGAAACGGGAGAGCAGTTCTTC.

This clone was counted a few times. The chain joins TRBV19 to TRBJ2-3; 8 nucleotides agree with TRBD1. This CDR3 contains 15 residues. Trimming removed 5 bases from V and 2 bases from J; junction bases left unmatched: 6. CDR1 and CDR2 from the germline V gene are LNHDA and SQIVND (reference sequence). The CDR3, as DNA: TGTGCCAGTAGTCCCCGGACAGGGTTCACAGATACGCAGTATTTT. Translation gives CASSPRTGFTDTQYF. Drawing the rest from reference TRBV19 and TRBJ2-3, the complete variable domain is DGGITQSPKYLFRKEGQNVTLSCEQNLNHDAMYWYRQDPGQGLRLIYYSQIVNDFQKGDIAEGYSVSREKKESFPLTVTSAQKNPTAFYLCASSPRTGFTDTQYFGPGTRLTVL.

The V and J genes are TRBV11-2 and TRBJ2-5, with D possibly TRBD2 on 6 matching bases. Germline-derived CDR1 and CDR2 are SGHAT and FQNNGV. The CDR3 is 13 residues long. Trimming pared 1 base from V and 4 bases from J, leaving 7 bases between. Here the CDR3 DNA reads TGTGCCAGCAGCTTAGGGAGGGGAGAGACCCAGTACTTC. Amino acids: CASSLGRGETQYF. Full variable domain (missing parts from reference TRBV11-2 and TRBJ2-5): EAGVAQSPRYKIIEKRQSVAFWCNPISGHATLYWYQQILGQGPKLLIQFQNNGVVDDSQLPKDRFSAERLKGVDSTLKIQPAKLEDSAVYLCASSLGRGETQYFGPGTRLLVL.

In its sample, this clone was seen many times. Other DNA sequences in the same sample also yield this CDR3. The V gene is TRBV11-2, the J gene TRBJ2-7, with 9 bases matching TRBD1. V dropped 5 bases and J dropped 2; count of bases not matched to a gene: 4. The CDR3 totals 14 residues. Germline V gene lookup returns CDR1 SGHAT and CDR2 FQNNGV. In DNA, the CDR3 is TGTGCCAGCAGCCCGACAGGGGGTACCTACGAGCAGTACTTC. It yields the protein CASSPTGGTYEQYF. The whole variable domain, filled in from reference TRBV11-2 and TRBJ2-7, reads EAGVAQSPRYKIIEKRQSVAFWCNPISGHATLYWYQQILGQGPKLLIQFQNNGVVDDSQLPKDRFSAERLKGVDSTLKIQPAKLEDSAVYLCASSPTGGTYEQYFGPGTRLTVT.

The CDR3 here is CASSVGFEETQYF. The CDR3 DNA is TGTGCCAGCAGCGTTGGCTTTGAAGAGACCCAGTACTTC. The chain employs TRBV9 and TRBJ2-5; no firm D call. The germline CDR1 and CDR2 sequences are SGDLS and YYNGEE. V lost 2 bases and J 3 bases, leaving 8 bases between the germline ends. The CDR3 spans 13 residues.

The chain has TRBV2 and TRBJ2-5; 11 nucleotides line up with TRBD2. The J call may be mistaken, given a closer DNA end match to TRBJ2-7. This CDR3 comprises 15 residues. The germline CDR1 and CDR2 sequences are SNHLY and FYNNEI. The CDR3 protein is CASSQTSGTSYEQYF. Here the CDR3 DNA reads TGTGCCAGCAGTCAGACTAGCGGGACTTCCTACGAGCAGTACTTC.

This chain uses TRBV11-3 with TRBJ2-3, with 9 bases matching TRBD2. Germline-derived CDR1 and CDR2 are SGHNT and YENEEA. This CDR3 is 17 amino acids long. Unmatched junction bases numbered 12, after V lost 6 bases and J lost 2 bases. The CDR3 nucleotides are TGTGCCAGCAGTTACTCTTCAAGCGGGGGGCACACAGATACGCAGTATTTT. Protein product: CASSYSSSGGHTDTQYF.

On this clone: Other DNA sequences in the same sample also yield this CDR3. The CDR3 region is CASSLSSSSYNEQFF. CDR3 in DNA: TGTGCCAGCAGTTTATCGTCTAGCTCTTACAATGAGCAGTTCTTC. This chain connects TRBV27 to TRBJ2-1, with a tentative D call TRBD2 (5 bases). This CDR3 is 15 amino acids long. Germline CDR1 reads MNHEY; CDR2 reads SMNVEV (reference sequence). Trimming stripped 0 bases from V and 4 bases from J, with 10 bases between.

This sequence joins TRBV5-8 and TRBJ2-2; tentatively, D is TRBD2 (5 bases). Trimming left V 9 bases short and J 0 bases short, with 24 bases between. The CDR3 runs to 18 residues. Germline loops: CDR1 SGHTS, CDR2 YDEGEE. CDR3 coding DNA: TGTGCCAACCCCCGGGGAAGCCCTGGAACCGCGAACACCGGGGAGCTGTTTTTT. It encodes CANPRGSPGTANTGELFF.

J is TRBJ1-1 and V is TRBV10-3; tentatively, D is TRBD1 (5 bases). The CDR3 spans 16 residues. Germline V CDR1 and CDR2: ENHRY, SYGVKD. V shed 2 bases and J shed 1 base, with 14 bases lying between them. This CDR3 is CAISEPRGGRNTEAFF. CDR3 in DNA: TGTGCCATCAGTGAGCCGAGGGGAGGGAGGAACACTGAAGCTTTCTTT.

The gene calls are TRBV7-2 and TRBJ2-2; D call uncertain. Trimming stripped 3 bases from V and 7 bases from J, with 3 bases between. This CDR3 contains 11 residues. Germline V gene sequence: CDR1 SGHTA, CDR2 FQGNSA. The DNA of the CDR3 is TGTGCCAGCAGCTTGCACGGGGAGCTGTTTTTT. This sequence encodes CASSLHGELFF.

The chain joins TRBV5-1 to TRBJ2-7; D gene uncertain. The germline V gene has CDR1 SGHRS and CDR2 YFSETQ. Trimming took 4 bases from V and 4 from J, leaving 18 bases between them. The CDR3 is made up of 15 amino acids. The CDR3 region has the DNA TGCGCCAGCAGCGAAGGACCAGGACCATCATACGAGCAGTACTTC. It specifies CASSEGPGPSYEQYF.

Written as DNA, the CDR3 is TGTGCCGCCAGTAGGGGGGGGCCCATGGATGAGCAGTTCTTC. It yields the protein CAASRGGPMDEQFF. This chain links TRBV19 with TRBJ2-1; TRBD2 might be the D (7 bases). V was trimmed by 11 bases and J by 8 bases, leaving 22 bases between them. The germline CDR1 and CDR2 sequences are LNHDA and SQIVND (reference sequence). The CDR3 runs to 14 residues.

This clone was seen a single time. CDR3 coding DNA: TGTGCCAGCAGCCCCGACGGCTCTGGGGCCAACGTCCTGACTTTC. Its translation: CASSPDGSGANVLTF. This rearrangement joins TRBV11-3 to TRBJ2-6, with D unclear. V gave up 5 bases and J gave up 0 bases, with 8 bases separating them. Germline CDR1 and CDR2: SGHNT and YENEEA. The CDR3 has 15 residues. The full variable domain, in which reference TRBV11-3 and TRBJ2-6 provide the parts outside the CDR3, is EAGVVQSPRYKIIEKKQPVAFWCNPISGHNTLYWYLQNLGQGPELLIRYENEEAVDDSQLPKDRFSAERLKGVDSTLKIQPAELGDSAVYLCASSPDGSGANVLTFGAGSRLTVL.

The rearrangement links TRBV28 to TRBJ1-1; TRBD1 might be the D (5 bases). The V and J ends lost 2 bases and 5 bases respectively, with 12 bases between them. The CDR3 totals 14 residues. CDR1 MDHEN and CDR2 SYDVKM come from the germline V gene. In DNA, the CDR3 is TGTGCCAGCAGTTTAGGGGGGGTGGAAACTGAAGCTTTCTTT. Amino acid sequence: CASSLGGVETEAFF. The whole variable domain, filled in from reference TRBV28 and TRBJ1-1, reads DVKVTQSSRYLVKRTGEKVFLECVQDMDHENMFWYRQDPGLGLRLIYFSYDVKMKEKGDIPEGYSVSREKKERFSLILESASTNQTSMYLCASSLGGVETEAFFGQGTRLTVV.

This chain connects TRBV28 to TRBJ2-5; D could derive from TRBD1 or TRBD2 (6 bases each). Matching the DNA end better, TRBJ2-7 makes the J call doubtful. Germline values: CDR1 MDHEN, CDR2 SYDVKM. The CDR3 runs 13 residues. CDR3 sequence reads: CASSLLGGYEQYF. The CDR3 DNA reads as TGTGCCAGCAGTTTGTTAGGGGGGTACGAGCAGTACTTC.

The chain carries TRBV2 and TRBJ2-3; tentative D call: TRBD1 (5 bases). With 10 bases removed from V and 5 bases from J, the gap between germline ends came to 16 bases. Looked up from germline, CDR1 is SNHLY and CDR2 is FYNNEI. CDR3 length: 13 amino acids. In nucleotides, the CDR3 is TGTGCCACCCGATTGTTGCAGGGAGATACGCAGTATTTT. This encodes CATRLLQGDTQYF.

CDR3 in DNA: TGTGCCAGCAGTACCACGCGGGCAGGGTCCCGGGACTTACCCTACGAGCAGTACTTC. Translation: CASSTTRAGSRDLPYEQYF. The chain is built from TRBV28 and TRBJ2-7, with a tentative D call TRBD2 (6 bases). The CDR3 has 19 residues. Trimming stripped 5 bases from V and 2 bases from J, with 28 bases between. Per the germline V gene, CDR1 is MDHEN and CDR2 is SYDVKM.

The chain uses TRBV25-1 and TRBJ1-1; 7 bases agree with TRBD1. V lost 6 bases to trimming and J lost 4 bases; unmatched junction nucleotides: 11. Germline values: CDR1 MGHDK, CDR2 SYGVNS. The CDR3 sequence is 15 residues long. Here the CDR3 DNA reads TGTGCCAGCAGAACAGACCAGGGGGGGCTCACTGAAGCTTTCTTT. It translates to CASRTDQGGLTEAFF.

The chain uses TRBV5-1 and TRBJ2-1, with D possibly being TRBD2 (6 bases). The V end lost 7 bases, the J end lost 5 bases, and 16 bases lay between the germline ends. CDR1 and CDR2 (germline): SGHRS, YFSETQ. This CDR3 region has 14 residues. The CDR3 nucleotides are TGCGCCAGCGCCGTGACTAGAGAAAACAATGAGCAGTTCTTC. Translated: CASAVTRENNEQFF.

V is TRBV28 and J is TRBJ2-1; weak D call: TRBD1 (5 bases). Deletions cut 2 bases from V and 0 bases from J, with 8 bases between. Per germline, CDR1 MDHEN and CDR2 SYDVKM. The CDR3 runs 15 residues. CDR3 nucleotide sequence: TGTGCCAGCAGTTTAGGGGCAAGCTCCTACAATGAGCAGTTCTTC. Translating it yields CASSLGASSYNEQFF.

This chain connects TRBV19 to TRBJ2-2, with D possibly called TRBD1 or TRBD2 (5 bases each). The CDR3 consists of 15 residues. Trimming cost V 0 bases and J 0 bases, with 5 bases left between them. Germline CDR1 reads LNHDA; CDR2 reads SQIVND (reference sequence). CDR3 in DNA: TGTGCCAGTAGTATAGAGGGGGCGAACACCGGGGAGCTGTTTTTT. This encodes CASSIEGANTGELFF.

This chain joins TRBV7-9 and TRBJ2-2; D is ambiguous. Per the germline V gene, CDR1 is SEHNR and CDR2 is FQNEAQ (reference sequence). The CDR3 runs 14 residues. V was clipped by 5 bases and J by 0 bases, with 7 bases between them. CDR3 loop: CASSPRTNTGELFF. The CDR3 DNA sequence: TGTGCCAGCAGCCCCCGAACGAACACCGGGGAGCTGTTTTTT.